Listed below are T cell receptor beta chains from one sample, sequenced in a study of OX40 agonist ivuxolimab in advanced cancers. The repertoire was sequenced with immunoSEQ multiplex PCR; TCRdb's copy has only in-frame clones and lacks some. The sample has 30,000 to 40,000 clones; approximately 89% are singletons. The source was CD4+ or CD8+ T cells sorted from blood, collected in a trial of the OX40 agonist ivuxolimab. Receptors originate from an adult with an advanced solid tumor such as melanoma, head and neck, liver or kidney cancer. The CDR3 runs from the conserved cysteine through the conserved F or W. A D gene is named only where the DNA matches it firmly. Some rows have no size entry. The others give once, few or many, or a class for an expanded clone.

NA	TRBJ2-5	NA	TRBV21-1	CASSDSGRVETQYF	TGTGCCAGCAGCGACAGCGGGAGGGTAGAGACCCAGTACTTC
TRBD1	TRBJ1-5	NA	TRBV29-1	CSVRTGVGNQPQHF	TGCAGCGTTAGGACAGGGGTCGGCAATCAGCCCCAGCATTTT
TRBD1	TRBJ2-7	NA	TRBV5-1	CASSLGQWSYEQYF	TGCGCCAGCAGCCTGGGACAGTGGTCCTACGAGCAGTACTTC
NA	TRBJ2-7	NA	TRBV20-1	CSALGRVEQYF	TGCAGTGCCTTGGGAAGGGTAGAGCAGTACTTC
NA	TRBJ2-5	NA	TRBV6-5	CASSYSTLQETQYF	TGTGCCAGCAGTTACTCGACACTTCAAGAGACCCAGTACTTC
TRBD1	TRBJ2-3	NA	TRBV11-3	CASSSGQGGGADTQYF	TGTGCCAGCAGCTCGGGACAGGGGGGAGGTGCAGATACGCAGTATTTT
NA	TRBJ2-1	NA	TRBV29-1	CSVGYEQFF	TGCAGCGTAGGTTATGAGCAGTTCTTC
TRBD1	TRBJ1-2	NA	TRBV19	CASSTWDRERVYGYTF	TGTGCCAGTAGTACCTGGGACAGGGAGCGAGTCTATGGCTACACCTTC
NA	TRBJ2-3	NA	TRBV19	CASSIGRADTQYF	TGTGCCAGTAGTATAGGGCGGGCAGATACGCAGTATTTT
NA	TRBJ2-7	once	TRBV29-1	CSVGERANYEQYF	TGCAGCGTTGGCGAGAGGGCAAACTACGAGCAGTACTTC
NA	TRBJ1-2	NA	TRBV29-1	CSVDPGSYGYTF	TGCAGCGTTGACCCAGGGTCCTATGGCTACACCTTC
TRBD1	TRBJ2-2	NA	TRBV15	CATSAQAGTGGHTGELFF	TGTGCCACCAGCGCACAAGCCGGGACAGGGGGTCATACCGGGGAGCTGTTTTTT
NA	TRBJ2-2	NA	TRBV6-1	CASRGHTTGELFF	TGTGCCAGCAGGGGACATACCACCGGGGAGCTGTTTTTT
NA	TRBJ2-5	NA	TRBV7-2	CASSPRRIQETQYF	TGTGCCAGCAGCCCTCGGCGAATCCAAGAGACCCAGTACTTC
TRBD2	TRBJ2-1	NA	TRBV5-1	CASSLGLAAYNEQFF	TGCGCCAGCAGCTTGGGACTAGCGGCTTACAATGAGCAGTTCTTC